This TCR beta chain was profiled in a study of response to subunit inactivated influenza vaccine. Per germline, CDR1 SGHTA and CDR2 FQGNSA. The CDR3 length is 14 residues. The V end lost 0 bases, the J end lost 7 bases, and 10 bases lay between the germline ends. Findings of the study overall: Authors suggested few new T cells are recruited by each seasonal influenza vaccination.

On this clonotype itself: The antigen is undetermined.

TCRdb reanalysed the RT-PCR reads using MiXCR and keeps one entry per CDR3 protein. The table shows about half a million distinct CDR3 sequences, with about 8% occurring only once. The chain links TRBV7-2 to TRBJ2-1; D is possibly TRBD1 (5 bases). The clonotype was recovered from a man between 50 and 75 years old who received an inactivated influenza vaccine. The specimen comprised PBMCs from blood, sampled roughly 24 months after vaccination. CDR3 sequence reads: CASSLAAGLNEQFF. As DNA, the CDR3 is TGTGCCAGCAGCTTAGCGGCAGGGCTGAATGAGCAGTTCTTC.